A selection of T cell receptor beta chains follows, all from one sample in a study of shared clonotypes between healthy human individuals. The protocol was immunoSEQ multiplex PCR, while the TCRdb copy is restricted to in-frame clones and leaves out a portion. This sample has 1.6 million or so clones, with 96% found just once. Sample: naive CD4+ T cells sorted from blood. These receptor sequences come from a man between 25 and 39 years old in good health. CDR3s include the opening cysteine and the closing phenylalanine or tryptophan. Fields, in order: J gene, V gene, CDR3 protein.

J gene: TRBJ2-1
V gene: TRBV28
CDR3 protein: CASRWGLAGAREQFF

J gene: TRBJ2-1
V gene: TRBV5-5
CDR3 protein: CASSSGGGPYNEQFF

J gene: TRBJ1-4
V gene: TRBV15
CDR3 protein: CATSRVWRTGSGTNEKLFF

J gene: TRBJ2-5
V gene: TRBV29-1
CDR3 protein: CSVDAQLQETQYF

J gene: TRBJ2-6
V gene: TRBV27
CDR3 protein: CASSLGGANVLTF

J gene: TRBJ2-3
V gene: TRBV11-2
CDR3 protein: CASSRPGSGVADTQYF

J gene: TRBJ2-7
V gene: TRBV5-5
CDR3 protein: CASTLQRFPIYEQYF

J gene: TRBJ1-5
V gene: TRBV28
CDR3 protein: CASSSPRGTYSNQPQHF

J gene: TRBJ1-1
V gene: TRBV19
CDR3 protein: CASSIRGTIVGNTEAFF

J gene: TRBJ1-4
V gene: TRBV6-1
CDR3 protein: CASSLGQAQSRFF

J gene: TRBJ2-1
V gene: TRBV13
CDR3 protein: CASSTGPQTYNEQFF

J gene: TRBJ2-4
V gene: TRBV28
CDR3 protein: CASSLSRAKNIQYF

J gene: TRBJ2-3
V gene: TRBV11-2
CDR3 protein: CASTLIEAGWATDTQYF

J gene: TRBJ2-2
V gene: TRBV5-4
CDR3 protein: CASSKSWRTNTGELFF

J gene: TRBJ2-7
V gene: TRBV29-1
CDR3 protein: CSAQWGSYEQYF

J gene: TRBJ2-7
V gene: TRBV7-8
CDR3 protein: CASSLGLGDLYEQYF

J gene: TRBJ1-2
V gene: TRBV5-4
CDR3 protein: CASSFGTEDGYTF

J gene: TRBJ2-1
V gene: TRBV15
CDR3 protein: CATSRDRLAGGDEQFF

J gene: TRBJ2-1
V gene: TRBV7-9
CDR3 protein: CASNPSGSSNEQFF

J gene: TRBJ2-5
V gene: TRBV11-2
CDR3 protein: CASSLEGVGTQYF

J gene: TRBJ1-3
V gene: TRBV6-5
CDR3 protein: CASRQGAPGNTIYF

J gene: TRBJ2-1
V gene: TRBV7-8
CDR3 protein: CASRQDPRSATLLFF

J gene: TRBJ2-1
V gene: TRBV19
CDR3 protein: CASSTSGRTDVEQFF